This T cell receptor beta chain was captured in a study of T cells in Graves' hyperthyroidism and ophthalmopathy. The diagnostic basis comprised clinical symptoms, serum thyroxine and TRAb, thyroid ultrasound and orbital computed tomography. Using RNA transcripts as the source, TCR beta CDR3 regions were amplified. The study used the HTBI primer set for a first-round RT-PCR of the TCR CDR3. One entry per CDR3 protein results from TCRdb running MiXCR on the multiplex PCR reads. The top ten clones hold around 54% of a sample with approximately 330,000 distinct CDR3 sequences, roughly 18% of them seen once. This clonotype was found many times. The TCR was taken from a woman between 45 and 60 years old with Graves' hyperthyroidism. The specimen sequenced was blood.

CDR3 loop: CAIGYEQYF. In DNA, the CDR3 is TGTGCCATCGGATACGAGCAGTACTTC. The chain carries TRBV10-3 and TRBJ2-7; no definite D call. Germline CDR1 ENHRY, CDR2 SYGVKD. V lost 8 bases to trimming and J lost 4 bases, with 3 bases between them. The CDR3 runs 9 residues.